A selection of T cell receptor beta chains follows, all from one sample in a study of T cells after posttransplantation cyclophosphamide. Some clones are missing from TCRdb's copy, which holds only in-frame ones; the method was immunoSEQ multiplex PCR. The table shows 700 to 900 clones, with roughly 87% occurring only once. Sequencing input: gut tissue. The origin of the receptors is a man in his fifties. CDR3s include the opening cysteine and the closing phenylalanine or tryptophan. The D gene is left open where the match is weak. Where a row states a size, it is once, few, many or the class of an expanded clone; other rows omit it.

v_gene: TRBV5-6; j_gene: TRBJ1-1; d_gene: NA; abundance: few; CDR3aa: CASSLQGTEAFF; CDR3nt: TGTGCCAGCAGCTTGCAGGGCACTGAAGCTTTCTTT
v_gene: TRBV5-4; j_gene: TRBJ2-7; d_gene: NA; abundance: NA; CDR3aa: CASSLGQPIHEQYF; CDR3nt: TGTGCCAGCAGCTTGGGACAGCCCATCCACGAGCAGTACTTC
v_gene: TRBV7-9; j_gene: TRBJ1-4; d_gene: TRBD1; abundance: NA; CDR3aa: CASSLGQGRGKNEKLFF; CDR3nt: TGTGCCAGCAGCTTAGGACAGGGGAGGGGAAAAAATGAAAAACTGTTTTTT
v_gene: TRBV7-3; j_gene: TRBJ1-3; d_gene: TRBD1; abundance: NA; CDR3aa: CASSLSGTDGNTIYF; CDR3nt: TGTGCCAGCAGCTTATCTGGGACAGATGGAAACACCATATATTTT
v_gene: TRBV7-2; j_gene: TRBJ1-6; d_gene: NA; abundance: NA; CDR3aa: CASSYPGSFNSPLHF; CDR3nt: TGTGCCAGCAGCTACCCGGGGAGCTTTAATTCACCCCTCCACTTT
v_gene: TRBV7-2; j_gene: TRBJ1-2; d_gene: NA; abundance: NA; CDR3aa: CASSLAGLDTRIYGYTF; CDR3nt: TGTGCCAGCAGCTTAGCGGGTTTGGACACCAGGATCTATGGCTACACCTTC
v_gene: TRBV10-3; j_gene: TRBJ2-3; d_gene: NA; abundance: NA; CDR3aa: CAISGGWGGADHTDTQYF; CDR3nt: TGTGCCATCAGTGGGGGTTGGGGCGGCGCGGACCACACAGATACGCAGTATTTT
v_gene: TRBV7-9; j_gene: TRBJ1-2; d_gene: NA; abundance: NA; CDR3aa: CASSPLSVLGYTF; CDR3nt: TGTGCCAGCAGCCCCCTCTCGGTCTTGGGCTACACCTTC
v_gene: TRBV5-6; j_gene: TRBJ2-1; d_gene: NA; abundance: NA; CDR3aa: CASSFGTLDEQFF; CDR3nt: TGTGCCAGTAGCTTTGGTACTTTGGATGAGCAGTTCTTC
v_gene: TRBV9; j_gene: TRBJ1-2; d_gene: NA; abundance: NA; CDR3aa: CASSPDAQGFNYGYTF; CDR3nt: TGTGCCAGCAGCCCTGACGCACAGGGTTTTAACTATGGCTACACCTTC
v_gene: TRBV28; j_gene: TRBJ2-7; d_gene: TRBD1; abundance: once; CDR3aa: CASTGTAQYEQYF; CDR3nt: TGTGCCAGCACCGGGACAGCACAATACGAGCAGTACTTC
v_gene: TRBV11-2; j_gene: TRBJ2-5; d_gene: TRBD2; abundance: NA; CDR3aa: CASGAGGGAQYF; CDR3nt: TGTGCCAGCGGGGCGGGAGGGGGGGCCCAGTACTTC
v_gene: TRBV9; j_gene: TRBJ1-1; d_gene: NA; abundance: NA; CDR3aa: CASSTEMWGREAFF; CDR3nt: TGTGCCAGCAGCACAGAGATGTGGGGGAGGGAAGCTTTCTTT
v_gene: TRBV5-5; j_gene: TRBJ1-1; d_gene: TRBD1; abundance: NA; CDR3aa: CASSLNRGRNTEAFF; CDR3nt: TGTGCCAGCAGCTTGAACAGGGGCAGGAACACTGAAGCTTTCTTT
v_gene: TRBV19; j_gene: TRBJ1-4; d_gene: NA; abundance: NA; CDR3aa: CASSGVGHHATNEKLFF; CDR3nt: TGTGCCAGTAGCGGCGTGGGACACCACGCAACTAATGAAAAACTGTTTTTT
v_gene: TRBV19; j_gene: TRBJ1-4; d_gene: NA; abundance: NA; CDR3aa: CASSIGQGPSKLFF; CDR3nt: TGTGCCAGTAGTATAGGGCAGGGTCCCAGTAAACTGTTTTTT
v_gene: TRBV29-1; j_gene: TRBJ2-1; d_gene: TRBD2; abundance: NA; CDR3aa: CSVATSGLSSYNEQFF; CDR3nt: TGCAGCGTGGCGACTAGCGGACTTAGCTCCTACAATGAGCAGTTCTTC
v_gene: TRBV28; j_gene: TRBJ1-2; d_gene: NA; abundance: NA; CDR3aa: CASNWGQNYGYTF; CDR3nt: TGTGCCAGCAATTGGGGGCAGAACTATGGCTACACCTTC
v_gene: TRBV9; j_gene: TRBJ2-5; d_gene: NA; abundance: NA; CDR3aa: CASSQGLRQETQYF; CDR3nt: TGTGCCAGCAGCCAGGGATTACGACAAGAGACCCAGTACTTC
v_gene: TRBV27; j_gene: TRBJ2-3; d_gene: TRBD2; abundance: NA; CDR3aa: CASSGETLSAGGRDTQYF; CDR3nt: TGTGCCAGCAGTGGGGAAACTCTCTCGGCGGGGGGAAGAGATACGCAGTATTTT
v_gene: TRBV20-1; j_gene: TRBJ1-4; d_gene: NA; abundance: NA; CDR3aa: CSAEQGEKLFF; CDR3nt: TGCAGTGCAGAACAGGGCGAAAAACTGTTTTTT
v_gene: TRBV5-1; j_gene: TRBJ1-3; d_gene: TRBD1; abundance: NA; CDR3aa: CASSTDRGGSGNTIYF; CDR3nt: TGCGCCAGCAGCACCGACAGGGGAGGCTCTGGAAACACCATATATTTT
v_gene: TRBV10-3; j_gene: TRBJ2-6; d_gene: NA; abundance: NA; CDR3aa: CAISDRAGANVLTF; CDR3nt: TGTGCCATCAGTGACAGGGCTGGGGCCAACGTCCTGACTTTC
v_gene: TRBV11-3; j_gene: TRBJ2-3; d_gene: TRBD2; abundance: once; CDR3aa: CASSFTRAIAGETQYF; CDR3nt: TGTGCCAGCAGCTTTACCAGAGCCATAGCGGGAGAGACGCAGTATTTT
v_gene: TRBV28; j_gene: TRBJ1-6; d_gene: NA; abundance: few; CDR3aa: CASKGPANNSPLHF; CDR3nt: TGTGCCAGCAAGGGGCCGGCTAATAATTCACCCCTCCACTTT
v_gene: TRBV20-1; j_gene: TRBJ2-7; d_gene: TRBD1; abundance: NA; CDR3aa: CSVDRVLRF; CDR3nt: TGCAGTGTAGACAGGGTCCTTCGATTC
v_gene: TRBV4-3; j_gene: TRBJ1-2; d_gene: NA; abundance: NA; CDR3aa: CASSGLAGASNYGYTF; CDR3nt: TGCGCCAGCAGCGGATTAGCAGGGGCGTCCAACTATGGCTACACCTTC
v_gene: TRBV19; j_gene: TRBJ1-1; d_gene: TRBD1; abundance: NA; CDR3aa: CASSGQGMRAFF; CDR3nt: TGTGCCAGTAGTGGACAGGGGATGAGGGCTTTCTTT
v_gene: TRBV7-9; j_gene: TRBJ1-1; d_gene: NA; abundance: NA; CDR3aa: CASSSQGTGKFDTEAFF; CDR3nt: TGTGCCAGCAGCTCTCAGGGGACGGGGAAGTTCGACACTGAAGCTTTCTTT
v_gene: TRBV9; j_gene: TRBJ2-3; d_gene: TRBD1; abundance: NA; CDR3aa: CASSDPGQAQYF; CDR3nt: TGTGCCAGCAGCGACCCCGGACAGGCGCAGTATTTT
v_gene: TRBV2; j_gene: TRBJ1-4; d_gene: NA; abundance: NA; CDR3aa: CASSVRGATNEKLFF; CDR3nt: TGTGCCAGCAGTGTGCGCGGTGCAACTAATGAAAAACTGTTTTTT
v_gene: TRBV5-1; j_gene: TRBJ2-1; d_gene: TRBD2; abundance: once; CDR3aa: CASSPDGLAVNNEQFF; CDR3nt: TGCGCCAGCAGCCCAGACGGACTAGCGGTTAACAATGAGCAGTTCTTC
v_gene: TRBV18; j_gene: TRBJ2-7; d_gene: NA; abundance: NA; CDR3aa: CASSPNSYEQYF; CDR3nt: TGTGCCAGCTCACCAAATTCGTACGAGCAGTACTTC
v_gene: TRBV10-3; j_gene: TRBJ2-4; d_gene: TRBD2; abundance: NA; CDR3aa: CAISDGLAGVRNIQYF; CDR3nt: TGTGCCATCAGTGATGGACTAGCGGGAGTACGAAACATTCAGTACTTC
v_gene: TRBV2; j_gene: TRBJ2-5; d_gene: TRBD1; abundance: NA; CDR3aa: CASTGAEETQYF; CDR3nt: TGTGCCAGTACAGGGGCGGAAGAGACCCAGTACTTC
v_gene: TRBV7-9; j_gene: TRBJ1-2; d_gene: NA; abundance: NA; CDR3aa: CASSLAAGPDYGYTF; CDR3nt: TGTGCCAGCAGCTTAGCGGCGGGACCAGACTATGGCTACACCTTC
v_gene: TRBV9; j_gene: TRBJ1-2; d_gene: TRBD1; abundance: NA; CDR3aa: CASSVDGGTGMGYTF; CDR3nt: TGTGCCAGCAGCGTAGACGGTGGGACAGGTATGGGCTACACCTTC
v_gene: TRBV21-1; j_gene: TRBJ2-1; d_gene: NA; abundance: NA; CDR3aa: CASSKEAGDSYNEQFF; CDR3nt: TGTGCCAGCAGCAAAGAAGCGGGAGACTCCTACAATGAGCAGTTCTTC
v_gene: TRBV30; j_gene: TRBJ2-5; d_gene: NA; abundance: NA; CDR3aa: CAWSSGSFQETQYF; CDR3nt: TGTGCCTGGAGCTCGGGGTCATTCCAAGAGACCCAGTACTTC
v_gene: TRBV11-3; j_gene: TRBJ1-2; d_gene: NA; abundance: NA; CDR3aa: CASSLDEGRVYGYTF; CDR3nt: TGTGCCAGCAGCTTAGACGAGGGGAGGGTCTATGGCTACACCTTC
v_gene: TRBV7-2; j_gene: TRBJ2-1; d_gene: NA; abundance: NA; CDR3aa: CASSFDRSSYNEQFF; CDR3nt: TGTGCCAGCAGCTTCGACAGGAGCTCCTACAATGAGCAGTTCTTC
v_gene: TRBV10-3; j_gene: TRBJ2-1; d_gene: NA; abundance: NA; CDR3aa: CAISLLESGWDEQFF; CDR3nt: TGTGCCATCAGCCTTTTGGAGTCGGGGTGGGATGAGCAGTTCTTC
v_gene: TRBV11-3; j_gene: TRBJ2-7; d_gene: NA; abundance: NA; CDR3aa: CASSSLYEQYF; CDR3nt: TGTGCCAGCAGCTCACTCTACGAGCAGTACTTC
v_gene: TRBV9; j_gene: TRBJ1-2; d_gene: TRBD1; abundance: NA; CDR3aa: CASSVTPRAGGIGYGYTF; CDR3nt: TGTGCCAGCAGCGTAACCCCCAGGGCAGGGGGCATAGGCTATGGCTACACCTTC
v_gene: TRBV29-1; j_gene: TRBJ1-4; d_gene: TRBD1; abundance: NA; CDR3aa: CSVTIGTGQKLFF; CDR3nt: TGCAGCGTGACTATTGGGACAGGACAGAAACTGTTTTTT
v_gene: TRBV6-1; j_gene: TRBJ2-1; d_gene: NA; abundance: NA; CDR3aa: CASSEEGWDNEQFF; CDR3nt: TGTGCCAGCAGTGAAGAGGGGTGGGACAATGAGCAGTTCTTC
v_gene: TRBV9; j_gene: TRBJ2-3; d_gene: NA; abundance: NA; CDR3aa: CASSARDTQYF; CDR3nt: TGTGCCAGCAGCGCCCGGGATACGCAGTATTTT
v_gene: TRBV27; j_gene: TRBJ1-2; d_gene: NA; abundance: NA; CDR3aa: CASREDSRYSYTF; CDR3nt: TGTGCCAGCAGGGAGGACAGCCGATATAGCTACACCTTC
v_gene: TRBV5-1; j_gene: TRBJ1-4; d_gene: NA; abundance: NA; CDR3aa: CASSLLPAEKEKLFF; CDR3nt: TGCGCCAGCAGCTTGCTACCTGCGGAAAAGGAAAAACTGTTTTTT
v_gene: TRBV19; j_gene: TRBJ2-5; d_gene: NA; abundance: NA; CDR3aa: CASSITPGEETQYF; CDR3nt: TGTGCCAGTAGTATAACTCCGGGGGAAGAGACCCAGTACTTC
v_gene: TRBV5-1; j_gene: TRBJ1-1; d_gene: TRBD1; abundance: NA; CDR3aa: CASSPTGGRTEAFF; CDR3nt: TGCGCCAGCAGCCCGACAGGGGGGCGCACTGAAGCTTTCTTT
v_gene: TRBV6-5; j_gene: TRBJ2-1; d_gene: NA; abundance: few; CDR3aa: CASSYSGLYNEQFF; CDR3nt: TGTGCCAGCAGTTACTCGGGGCTTTACAATGAGCAGTTCTTC
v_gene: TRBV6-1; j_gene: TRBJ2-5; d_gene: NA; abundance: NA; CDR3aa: CASSATNSLWETQYF; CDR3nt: TGTGCCAGCAGTGCGACAAATAGTTTATGGGAGACCCAGTACTTC
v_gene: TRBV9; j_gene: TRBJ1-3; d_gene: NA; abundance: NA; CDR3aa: CASSVGGLHGNTIYF; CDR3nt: TGTGCCAGCAGCGTAGGCGGGCTGCATGGAAACACCATATATTTT
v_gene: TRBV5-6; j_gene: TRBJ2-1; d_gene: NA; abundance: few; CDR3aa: CASSFGTLDEQFF; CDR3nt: TGTGCCAGCAGCTTTGGTACTTTGGATGAGCAGTTCTTC
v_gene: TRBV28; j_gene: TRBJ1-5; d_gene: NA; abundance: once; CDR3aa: CASKLWRADQPQHF; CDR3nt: TGTGCCAGCAAACTGTGGAGGGCGGATCAGCCCCAGCATTTT
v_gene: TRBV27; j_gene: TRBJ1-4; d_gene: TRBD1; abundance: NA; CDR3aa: CASTKQGAGNEKLFF; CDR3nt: TGTGCCAGCACCAAACAGGGGGCTGGGAATGAAAAACTGTTTTTT
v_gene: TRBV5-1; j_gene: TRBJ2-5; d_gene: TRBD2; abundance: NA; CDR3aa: CASSSNLAGVRETQYF; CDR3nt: TGCGCCAGCAGCTCAAATCTAGCGGGAGTTCGAGAGACCCAGTACTTC